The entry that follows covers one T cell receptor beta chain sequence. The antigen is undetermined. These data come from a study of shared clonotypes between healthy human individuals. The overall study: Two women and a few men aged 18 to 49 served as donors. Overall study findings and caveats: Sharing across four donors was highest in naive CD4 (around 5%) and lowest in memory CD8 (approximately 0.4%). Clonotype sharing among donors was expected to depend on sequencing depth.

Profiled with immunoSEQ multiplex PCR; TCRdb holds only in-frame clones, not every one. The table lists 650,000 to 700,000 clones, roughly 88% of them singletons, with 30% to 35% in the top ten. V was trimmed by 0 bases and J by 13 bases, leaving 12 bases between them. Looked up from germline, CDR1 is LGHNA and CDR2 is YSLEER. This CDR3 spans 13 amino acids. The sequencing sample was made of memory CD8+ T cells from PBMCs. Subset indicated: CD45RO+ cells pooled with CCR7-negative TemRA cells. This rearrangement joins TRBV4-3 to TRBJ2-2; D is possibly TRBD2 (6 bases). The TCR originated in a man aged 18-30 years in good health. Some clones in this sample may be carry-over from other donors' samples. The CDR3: CASSQDGGDLLFF. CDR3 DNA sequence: TGCGCCAGCAGCCAAGACGGAGGGGACCTGCTGTTTTTT.